This T cell receptor beta chain was obtained from a study of T cells in Graves' hyperthyroidism and ophthalmopathy. TCR beta CDR3 regions were amplified from RNA transcripts. A set of HTBI primers served as the primers for a first-round RT-PCR of the TCR CDR3. Using its own MiXCR run on the multiplex PCR reads, TCRdb lists one record per CDR3 protein. This sample has fewer than 750,000 distinct CDR3 sequences, with under 15% found just once. Active moderate-to-severe ophthalmopathy, Clinical Activity Score at least 3, NOSPECS at least 4, under 3 months' duration. Uncontrolled infection, other autoimmune disease, pregnancy and lactation each barred patients from inclusion. Germline CDR1 and CDR2: MDHEN and SYDVKM. The CDR3 has 17 residues. V dropped 5 bases and J dropped 0; count of bases not matched to a gene: 9.

The receptor was derived from a woman aged 40 to 50 with Graves' ophthalmopathy. The chain links TRBV28 to TRBJ1-5; 8 positions agree with TRBD1. Sequenced sample: blood. The CDR3 protein is CASSPPGQVISNQPQHF. The CDR3 coding sequence is TGTGCCAGCAGTCCACCGGGACAGGTCATTAGCAATCAGCCCCAGCATTTT.